Listed below are T cell receptor beta chains from one sample, sequenced in a study of cytomegalovirus exposure and HLA in healthy donors. The table came from immunoSEQ multiplex PCR; TCRdb's copy has only in-frame clones and leaves some out. Of over 95,000 clones listed, about 80% are singletons. The sequencing input was PBMCs. These receptors were obtained from a woman aged 40-49 years in good health and CMV-seropositive. Each CDR3 is given with its conserved first and last residue. The listing skips clone size in some rows; elsewhere it reads once, few, many or a size class.

clone size	V gene	J gene	CDR3 protein
NA	TRBV30	TRBJ1-4	CAWSVGGEGEKLFF
NA	TRBV7-8	TRBJ1-5	CASSYSGRANQPQHF
NA	TRBV30	TRBJ2-4	CAWRNSGLFLAKNIQYF
NA	TRBV7-8	TRBJ1-5	CASNPGLPSQPQHF
NA	TRBV18	TRBJ1-1	CASSPRGGNTEAFF
NA	TRBV5-1	TRBJ1-4	CASSLTGGTEKLFF
NA	TRBV7-9	TRBJ1-2	CASSRTGAINYGYTF
NA	TRBV19	TRBJ1-3	CASSPSDSSGNTIYF
NA	TRBV7-6	TRBJ1-1	CASSLAGTGVAFF
NA	TRBV9	TRBJ1-1	CASSVEGGTEAFF
NA	TRBV5-4	NA	CASSLDQGAYYEQYF
NA	TRBV7-9	TRBJ1-1	CAAQGDTEAFF
NA	TRBV28	TRBJ1-2	CATSGKMNYGYTF
NA	TRBV7-9	TRBJ1-4	CASSLKGGGDEKLFF
NA	TRBV5-4	TRBJ2-5	CASSLDRGETQYF
once	TRBV4-1	TRBJ1-5	CASSLRGTVNQPQHF
NA	TRBV2	TRBJ1-2	CASSGPKDRSGGYTF
NA	TRBV29-1	TRBJ2-5	CSVTPPGGRRETQYF
NA	TRBV7-8	TRBJ2-5	CASYKGEGETQYF
NA	TRBV2	TRBJ1-1	CASNGEVGTEAFF
NA	TRBV5-4	TRBJ2-3	CASSLEAGLTDTQYF
NA	TRBV30	TRBJ2-4	CAWRPGLAGINIQYF
NA	TRBV6-1	TRBJ1-5	CASSEDIGQGASPQHF
few	TRBV5-6	TRBJ1-5	CASSLGQGSNQPQHF
once	TRBV19	TRBJ2-1	CASSIFGTSGGSPWEQFF
NA	TRBV4-1	TRBJ2-1	CASSQTPLAGVYNEQFF
NA	TRBV5-1	TRBJ1-3	CASSLGAGVGNTIYF
NA	TRBV5-1	TRBJ2-5	CASSFRDSKETQYF
NA	TRBV10-3	TRBJ2-7	CAISESGQGAREQYF